This T cell receptor beta chain was captured by sequencing in a study of cytomegalovirus exposure and HLA in healthy donors (dated by TCRdb to 2016 to 2017). Describing the broader study: An earlier analysis of some 600 of the donors reported roughly 300 Gb of sequence data and around 120 million unique TCR beta sequences obtained from approximately 180 million T cells. HLA typing covered class I and class II loci at four-digit resolution. To study patterns of TCR occurrence, a later analysis re-analyzed previously published TCR beta repertoires from 666 donors and added high-resolution HLA genotyping. An early release covering about 600 HLA-typed donors comprised 250 to 350 gigabases of sequencing data and 85 million to 100 million unique TCR sequences. All discovery cohort repertoires had been generated on a single sequencing platform. Rather than drawing on any new phenotypic data, the later analysis identified candidate immune exposures from TCR beta sequences and the way those sequences occurred across donors. The number of donors typed differed by locus, with 629-630 for A, B, C, DRB1 and DQB1, 522 for DQA1, 600 to 610 for DPA1, and 472 for DPB1. To decide whether each TCR beta V gene segment behaved as functional or pseudogenic, an earlier analysis of some 540 of the donors relied on high-throughput TCR beta sequencing. Across roughly 420 genotyped donors of the cohort, an average of about 240,000 unique TCR beta nucleotide sequences per donor were sequenced, and 15% to 20% of those sequences were non-productive. The study aimed to test whether cataloging public T cell receptors could reveal signatures of past pathogen exposure. A later genetic analysis took genome-wide SNP genotypes for about three fifths of the 666 donors and used that subset as a discovery cohort. To predict cytomegalovirus infection status, the study brought together high-throughput TCR immunosequencing, statistical association of individual TCRs with disease status, and machine learning. Alongside the repertoire data, information on donor age, sex, ethnicity and CMV serostatus was compiled. The study profiled the T cell repertoires of about 720 subjects by immunosequencing and related them to cytomegalovirus serostatus. Besides the first cohort of roughly 660 subjects, a separate validation cohort made up of some 110 different subjects was used. Because of strong linkage in the cohort, roughly five DR-DQ haplotypes were treated as single units for association and clustering. The genetic ancestry cluster associated with self-reported Caucasian donors included 65% to 90% of the roughly 360 genotyped donors. The research as a whole found: In the study, some 160 TCR beta chains were listed as associated with cytomegalovirus. Compared with the approximately 670-donor mean, donors in an Asian-associated ancestry cluster had fewer N-insertions in productive TCRs, according to a later genetic analysis. Over 15 rarely observed V segments, including chromosome 9 orphons, were excluded from the earlier analysis of 550 to 700 of the donors because counts were too low. In a later analysis, HLA-associated TCR beta chains showed more clonal expansion and lower generation probabilities than non-associated chains that were equally common. The sequencing pipeline was judged likely to have produced a cluster of highly shared sequence variants as a technical artifact. According to a later analysis, TCR association rates differed among HLA loci, with DRB1 alleles showing the most associated TCRs and HLA-C alleles showing the fewest. Because HLA typing was missing for some donors at each locus, association tests included only the typed subset. Specific HLA alleles were associated with 15,000 to 20,000 TCR beta sequences at a false discovery rate of 0.05 in a later analysis. A further reported finding was that TCR beta sequences accurately predicted the HLA-A and HLA-B alleles for most subjects in the first cohort. The authors suggested that the approach could potentially be extended to other disease states and immunological phenotypes. Roughly uniform sequencing depth across donors was assumed in presence/absence analyses, although this assumption may not hold. Assigning TCR associations to individual alleles was difficult when HLA alleles, especially DR and DQ, strongly co-occurred. Because the 87-base-pair reads could not distinguish some IMGT-functional V segments, including TRBV6-2 and TRBV6-3, those segments were excluded. The cohort was sequenced for TCR beta chains only, and without alpha or paired-chain data the features that could be detected were limited. In an earlier analysis of 450 to 750 of the donors, most TCR beta V segments appeared in productive rearrangements about 87% or about 30% of the time, broadly matching IMGT annotations. In a later genetic analysis, a missense DCLRE1C variant was associated with V-gene and J-gene trimming of TCR beta chains, and the association was replicated in an independent cohort. Several of the top co-occurrence clusters appeared to be linked to parvovirus B19, influenza, CMV and Epstein-Barr virus, according to a later analysis. While some public TCRs were present in many individuals, most TCR sequences turned up only very rarely across donors. Linkage disequilibrium might explain the correlated functional status among segregating V segments, but an unknown experimental factor could not be excluded. Immune exposure information for the cohort was limited to CMV serostatus. According to a later analysis, most CMV-associated TCR beta chains appeared to be HLA-restricted, and the HLA associations seemed to be driven largely by CMV exposure. The classifier was reported to diagnose cytomegalovirus status with high specificity and sensitivity in both the original cohort and the validation cohort. Three of the identified cytomegalovirus-associated TCR beta chains were confirmed in vitro to be specific for cytomegalovirus antigens.

For this clone: Its antigen has not been determined. There are no base qualities to consult, and no much larger clone falls within one base.

Trimming accounts for 1 base at V and 1 base at J, while the number of junction bases matched to no gene is 1. The CDR1 and CDR2 encoded by the germline V gene are SGHVS and FNYEAQ. The CDR3 covers 15 residues, taking in both the cysteine and the phenylalanine. Only the CDR3 region is kept as DNA, spanning 45 bases read in frame from base 1. The cohort comprised some 730 healthy bone marrow donors. At the time of sampling, all cohort members were nominally healthy, though unrecorded immune exposures were likely present. The donor was CMV seropositive and was included in the group of 270 or so seropositive cohort members. Each donor provided a peripheral blood sample, and peripheral blood mononuclear cells were used for TCR beta sequencing. The Qiagen DNeasy Blood Extraction Kit was used to extract genomic DNA from the blood cell samples. Preparation of the library involved the immunoSEQ multiplex PCR assay. A mixture of 60 forward primers for TCR Vbeta segments and 13 reverse primers for TCR Jbeta segments was used in the multiplex PCR. The CDR3 region of rearranged TCR beta genes was amplified from genomic DNA by a multiplex PCR assay. The amplified TCR beta libraries were sequenced on the Illumina HiSeq System as 87-base-pair reads. On the study's bioinformatics: A later analysis tallied 75 million to 95 million unique TCR beta chains across the 700 or so repertoires, and roughly 11 million of those chains were shared by two or more donors. Raw reads were error-corrected and collapsed into unique sequences by a nearest-neighbor algorithm in which closely related sequences were merged to remove PCR and sequencing errors. To assign V, D and J gene segments, CDR3 sequences were aligned to IMGT reference sequences. For a sequence to be retained, at least a six-nucleotide match to both a V gene segment and a J gene segment was required. A rearrangement was called productive if the CDR3 had no stop codons and remained in frame with V and J, and every other rearrangement was called non-productive. Following IMGT convention, CDR3 was defined as the stretch from the second conserved V-encoded cysteine up to the conserved J-encoded phenylalanine. The earlier analysis of roughly 590 of the donors excluded any sequence lacking an unambiguous match to a single V gene segment. In an earlier analysis of a few hundred of the donors, a V segment was called functional when productive rearrangements were above 56.7%, and segregating when the standard deviation between donors exceeded 5%. A statistical classification framework was built for diagnosing cytomegalovirus status from the catalog of TCR beta chain sequences. In a later analysis, TCR nucleotide sequences were compared against IMGT/GENE-DB human TR gene sequences so that V and J genes could be assigned. A later analysis assigned CDR3 sequences and most-parsimonious VDJ recombination scenarios with the TCRdist pipeline. In a later analysis, each TCR beta chain was defined by its CDR3 amino acid sequence together with its V-gene family, and reads without a unique V-gene family were excluded. To address suspected cross-contamination and a sequencing artifact, a later analysis removed 592 highly shared, low-generation-probability nucleotide sequences. A later analysis calculated a clonal expansion index for each public chain from normalized within-repertoire ranks of inferred template counts. In a later analysis, generation probabilities were computed with a VDJ recombination model fitted to out-of-frame rearrangements, and the resulting probabilities were checked against IGoR. In a later analysis, hypergeometric tests were used to score TCR-TCR, TCR-HLA and TCR-CMV co-occurrence, with a repertoire-size bias correction applied to TCR pairs. In a later analysis, false discovery rates were estimated by permuting HLA or CMV assignments 20 times. In a later analysis, co-occurring TCRs were grouped with DBSCAN, and TCRdist sequence similarity was added when clustering was performed within HLA-allele-positive subsets. Repertoires with fewer than 30,000 or more than 120,000 public chains were left out of co-occurrence clustering, as were about 5 repertoires with anomalous nucleotide sharing. The table was pulled from immuneACCESS by TCRdb, which kept in-frame rearrangements only. Such tables lose some clones; where checked, under half of the loss comes from unresolved V genes, and the rest has no known cause. V and J calls plus clone size are reproduced from that table; the DNA served to infer D and trimming. A total of about 180,000 clones appear in this sample, roughly three quarters of them only once. The leading ten clones occupy approximately 13% of the sample.

The sequencing sample was made of PBMCs. The clonotype originates from a woman aged 50 to 65 in good health and CMV-seropositive. This sequence uses TRBV7-6 and TRBJ1-5, with 7 junctional bases fitting TRBD1. The nucleotide sequence reads TGTGCCAGCAGCTTAGGGGGACAGAGCAATCAGCCCCAGCATTTT. This translates into CASSLGGQSNQPQHF.